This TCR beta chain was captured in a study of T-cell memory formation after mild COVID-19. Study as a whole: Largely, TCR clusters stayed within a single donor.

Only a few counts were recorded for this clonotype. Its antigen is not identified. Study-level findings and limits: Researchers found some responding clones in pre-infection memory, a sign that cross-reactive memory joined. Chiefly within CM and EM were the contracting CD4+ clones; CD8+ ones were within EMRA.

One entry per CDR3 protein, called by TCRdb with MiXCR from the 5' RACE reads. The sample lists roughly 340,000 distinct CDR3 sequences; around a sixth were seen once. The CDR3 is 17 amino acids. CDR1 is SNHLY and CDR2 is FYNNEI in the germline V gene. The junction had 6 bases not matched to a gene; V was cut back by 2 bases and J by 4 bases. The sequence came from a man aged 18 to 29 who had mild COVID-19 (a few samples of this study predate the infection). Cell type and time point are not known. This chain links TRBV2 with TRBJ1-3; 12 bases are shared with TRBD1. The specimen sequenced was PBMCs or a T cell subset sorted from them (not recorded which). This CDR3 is CASSETGTGGAGNTIYF. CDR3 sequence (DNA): TGTGCCAGCAGTGAAACCGGGACAGGGGGCGCGGGAAACACCATATATTTT.